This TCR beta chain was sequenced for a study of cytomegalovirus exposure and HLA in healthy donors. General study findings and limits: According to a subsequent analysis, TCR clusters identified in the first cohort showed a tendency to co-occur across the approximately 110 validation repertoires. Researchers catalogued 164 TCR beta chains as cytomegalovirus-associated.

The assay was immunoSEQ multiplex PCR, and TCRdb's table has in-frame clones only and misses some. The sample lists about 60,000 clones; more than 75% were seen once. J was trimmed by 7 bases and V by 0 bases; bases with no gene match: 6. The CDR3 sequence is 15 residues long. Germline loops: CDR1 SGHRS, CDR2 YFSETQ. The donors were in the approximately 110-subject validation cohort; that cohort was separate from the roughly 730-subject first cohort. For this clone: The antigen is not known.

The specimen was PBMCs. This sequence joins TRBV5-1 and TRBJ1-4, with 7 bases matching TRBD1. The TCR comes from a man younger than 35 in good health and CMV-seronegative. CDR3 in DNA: TGCGCCAGCAGCTTGGCTGGCAGGGGGAGTGAAAAACTGTTTTTT. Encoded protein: CASSLAGRGSEKLFF.